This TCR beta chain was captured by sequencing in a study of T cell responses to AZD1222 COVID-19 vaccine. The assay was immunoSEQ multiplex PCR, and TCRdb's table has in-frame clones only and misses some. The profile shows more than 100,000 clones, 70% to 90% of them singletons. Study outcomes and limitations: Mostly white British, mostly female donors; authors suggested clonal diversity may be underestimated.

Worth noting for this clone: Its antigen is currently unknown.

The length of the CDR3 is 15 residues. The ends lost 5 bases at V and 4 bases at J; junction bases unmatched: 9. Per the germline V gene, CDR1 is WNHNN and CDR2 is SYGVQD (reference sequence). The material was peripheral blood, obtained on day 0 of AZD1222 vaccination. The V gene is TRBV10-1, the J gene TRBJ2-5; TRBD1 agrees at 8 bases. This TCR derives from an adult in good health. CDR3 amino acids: CASSSVQGARETQYF. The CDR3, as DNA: TGCGCCAGCAGTTCGGTCCAGGGGGCCCGAGAGACCCAGTACTTC.